These 10 T cell receptor beta chains were all obtained from the same sample, sequenced in a study of OX40 agonist ivuxolimab in advanced cancers. Sequencing used immunoSEQ multiplex PCR; TCRdb keeps in-frame clones, though not all of them. The sample consists of over 60,000 clones, roughly 80% of them appearing once. The sequenced sample was CD4+ or CD8+ T cells sorted from blood, obtained in a trial of the OX40 agonist ivuxolimab. All receptors come from an adult with an advanced solid tumor such as melanoma, head and neck, liver or kidney cancer.

The rearrangement uses TRBV14 and TRBJ2-1; perhaps TRBD1 as D (5 bases). This CDR3 comprises 15 residues. With 1 base removed from V and 4 bases from J, the gap between germline ends came to 11 bases. CDR1 and CDR2 from the germline V gene are SGHDN and FVKESK. The CDR3 DNA reads as TGTGCCAGCAGCCAAGGGAAGGGGTCTTACAATGAGCAGTTCTTC. Protein sequence: CASSQGKGSYNEQFF.

This chain links TRBV7-9 with TRBJ2-1; 9 bases are shared with TRBD1. From germline, CDR1 is SEHNR and CDR2 FQNEAQ (reference sequence). The CDR3 spans 16 residues. V lost 0 bases to trimming and J lost 6 bases; unmatched junction nucleotides: 6. The CDR3 nucleotides read TGTGCCAGCAGCTTAGCGGGACAGGGTATAGGCAATGAGCAGTTCTTC. Protein: CASSLAGQGIGNEQFF.

The V gene is TRBV5-1, the J gene TRBJ2-3, with 8 nucleotides matching TRBD1. The CDR3 runs 16 residues. The junction had 7 bases not matched to a gene; V was cut back by 4 bases and J by 0 bases. The V gene's germline CDR1 is SGHRS and CDR2 YFSETQ. CDR3 bases: TGCGCCAGCAGCGAGGGACAGGCGCCGAGCACAGATACGCAGTATTTT. As protein: CASSEGQAPSTDTQYF.

This clone was picked up a small number of times. V and J are TRBV28 and TRBJ2-1; tentative D call: TRBD2 (6 bases). Trimming shortened V by 4 bases and J by 4 bases, and 14 bases separated the two germline ends. CDR1 and CDR2 from the germline V gene are MDHEN and SYDVKM. CDR3 size: 15 residues. The CDR3 spells CASSSHSSGYNEQFF. CDR3 bases: TGTGCCAGCAGTTCGCATTCGAGCGGGTACAATGAGCAGTTCTTC.

The chain joins TRBV29-1 to TRBJ1-2, with 9 bases identical to TRBD1. CDR3 length: 13 amino acids. The V and J ends lost 6 bases and 3 bases, in that order; junction bases with no gene match: 5. In germline, CDR1 is SQVTM, CDR2 ANQGSEA. The CDR3 DNA is TGCAGCGTCGATGACAGGGGGGACTATGGCTACACCTTC. Protein product: CSVDDRGDYGYTF.

The chain has TRBV30 and TRBJ1-1, with 7 positions matching TRBD1. Germline assignment: CDR1 GTSNPN and CDR2 SVGIG (reference sequence). The length of the CDR3 is 13 residues. The V and J ends lost 3 bases and 4 bases, in that order; junction bases with no gene match: 5. CDR3 sequence: CAWSNRGSTEAFF. The CDR3 nucleotides are TGTGCCTGGAGCAACAGGGGAAGCACTGAAGCTTTCTTT.

The chain uses TRBV6-5 and TRBJ1-6; D not certain. The CDR3 runs 15 residues. The germline gives CDR1 MNHEY, CDR2 SVGAGI. V shed 5 bases and J shed 4 bases, with 12 bases lying between them. The DNA for the CDR3 is TGTGCCAGCAGTGCAAGGACGGGTTATAATTCACCCCTCCACTTT. Its translation is CASSARTGYNSPLHF.

With regard to this clone: The same CDR3 arises from other DNA sequences in this sample as well. V gene TRBV7-2 combines with J gene TRBJ2-1; D might be TRBD2 (6 bases). CDR3 length: 16 amino acids. Germline V gives CDR1 SGHTA, CDR2 FQGNSA. V was clipped by 1 base and J by 5 bases, with 15 bases between them. CDR3 nucleotides: TGTGCCAGCAGCTTAGGGGGATTAGCGGCAAACAATGAGCAGTTCTTC. Protein: CASSLGGLAANNEQFF.

V gene TRBV5-4 combines with J gene TRBJ1-2, with TRBD1 matching 11 bases. Germline V CDR1 and CDR2: SGHNT, YYREEE (reference sequence). The CDR3 has 17 amino acids. The V gene end was trimmed by 4 bases and the J gene end by 4 bases; junction bases not matched to a gene: 12. The CDR3 bases are TGTGCCAGCAGCCAAGCGCTGGGACAGGGGGTCAGCTATGGCTACACCTTC. It yields the protein CASSQALGQGVSYGYTF.

The CDR3 DNA follows: TGTGCCCTGGGAGAAGGGACTGGGGCCAACGTCCTGACTTTC. Its protein product is CALGEGTGANVLTF. This rearrangement joins TRBV30 to TRBJ2-6, with D possibly being TRBD2 (5 bases). CDR1 GTSNPN and CDR2 SVGIG come from the germline V gene (reference sequence). The CDR3 spans 14 residues. V was pared by 8 bases and J by 2 bases, with 13 bases between.